The 26 T cell receptor beta chains given below trace back to one sample, sequenced in a study of cytomegalovirus exposure and HLA in healthy donors. 60 Vbeta and 13 Jbeta primers were used in PCR. Sequencing used immunoSEQ multiplex PCR; TCRdb keeps in-frame clones, though not all of them. In the table there are some 180,000 clones, about 80% of which are singletons. Sample: PBMCs. The origin of the receptors is a woman under 40 in good health and CMV-seropositive.

This clone is medium-sized in the sample. The chain employs TRBV2 and TRBJ2-7, with D perhaps TRBD2 (6 bases). The germline V and J ends were trimmed by 3 bases and 6 bases, with 15 bases remaining between them. The length of the CDR3 is 14 residues. Germline V gene sequence: CDR1 SNHLY, CDR2 FYNNEI. CDR3 bases: TGTGCCAGCAGTGAGGAGGGGTATGATGGCGAGCAGTACTTC. Residues: CASSEEGYDGEQYF.

The chain has TRBV5-1 and TRBJ1-6, with D possibly TRBD1 on 6 matching bases. Trimming left V 0 bases short and J 10 bases short, with 11 bases between. CDR1 and CDR2 (germline): SGHRS, YFSETQ. The CDR3 has 14 amino acids. The CDR3 is CASSLAGHASPLHF. The DNA of the CDR3 is TGCGCCAGCAGCTTGGCGGGACATGCCTCACCCCTCCACTTT.

This clone has only one observation. This chain links TRBV18 with TRBJ2-2; TRBD1 aligns across 7 bases. Trimming at V came to 6 bases and at J to 0 bases, leaving 7 bases not matched to a gene. The CDR3 length is 16 residues. Germline loops: CDR1 KGHSH, CDR2 LQKENI. The CDR3 DNA follows: TGTGCCAGCTCGCCGTGGGACAGCGCGAACACCGGGGAGCTGTTTTTT. This translates into CASSPWDSANTGELFF.

The rearrangement links TRBV4-2 to TRBJ1-4; D might be TRBD1 (6 bases). V lost 4 bases, J lost 8 bases, and 14 bases lay in between. Per the germline V gene, CDR1 is LGHNA and CDR2 is YNFKEQ. This CDR3 contains 14 residues. CDR3 region: CASSPKGGEEKLFF. CDR3 in DNA: TGTGCCAGCAGCCCCAAAGGGGGGGAGGAAAAACTGTTTTTT.

The chain couples TRBV19 to TRBJ2-1, with D possibly matching TRBD1 (6 bases). CDR3 length: 16 amino acids. V lost 4 bases to trimming and J lost 0 bases, with 13 bases between them. Germline CDR1 LNHDA, CDR2 SQIVND (reference sequence). The DNA for the CDR3 is TGTGCCAGTAGTACGCACGGACAGACCTCCTACAATGAGCAGTTCTTC. Residues: CASSTHGQTSYNEQFF.

The V and J genes are TRBV7-9 and TRBJ1-4; weak D call: TRBD1 (5 bases). V was trimmed by 3 bases and J by 7 bases, leaving 12 bases between them. The CDR3 covers 14 residues. Germline V CDR1 and CDR2: SEHNR, FQNEAQ (reference sequence). CDR3: CASSFPGGLEKLFF. The DNA of the CDR3 is TGTGCCAGCAGCTTCCCGGGGGGTCTTGAAAAACTGTTTTTT. The full variable domain, completed using reference TRBV7-9 and TRBJ1-4, is DTGVSQNPRHKITKRGQNVTFRCDPISEHNRLYWYRQTLGQGPEFLTYFQNEAQLEKSRLLSDRFSAERPKGSFSTLEIQRTEQGDSAMYLCASSFPGGLEKLFFGSGTQLSVL.

The genes are TRBV27 and TRBJ2-7, with a tentative D call TRBD2 (5 bases). The CDR3 is made up of 15 amino acids. Germline V gives CDR1 MNHEY, CDR2 SMNVEV (reference sequence). The V and J ends lost 7 bases and 0 bases respectively, with 16 bases between them. Here the CDR3 reads CASTPIRGHSYEQYF. CDR3 coding DNA: TGTGCCAGCACCCCGATTCGCGGGCACTCCTACGAGCAGTACTTC.

There are a few counts of this clone. J is TRBJ2-1 and V is TRBV2; tentative D call: TRBD1 (6 bases). The CDR3 has 15 residues. Germline CDR1 SNHLY, CDR2 FYNNEI. Trimming cost V 8 bases and J 2 bases, with 16 bases left between them. The CDR3 reads CASVTGPETYNEQFF. In DNA, the CDR3 is TGTGCCAGCGTAACAGGGCCGGAGACCTACAATGAGCAGTTCTTC.

The chain couples TRBV4-1 to TRBJ1-1, with D maybe TRBD1 (6 bases). Germline V lookup: CDR1 MGHRA, CDR2 YSYEKL. V shed 1 base and J shed 1 base, with 10 bases lying between them. This CDR3 contains 15 residues. This chain's CDR3 is CASSQARGSNTEAFF. CDR3 nucleotide sequence: TGCGCCAGCAGCCAAGCCAGGGGCTCGAACACTGAAGCTTTCTTT.

This sequence joins TRBV5-6 and TRBJ2-2, with a weak D call TRBD1 (7 bases). CDR1 and CDR2 from the germline V gene are SGHDT and YYEEEE. The CDR3 length is 18 residues. V was shortened by 4 bases and J by 6 bases, with 25 bases between the two germline ends. The CDR3 sequence is CASSPPGARRGRPGELFF. The CDR3 DNA reads TGTGCCAGCAGCCCACCGGGGGCTCGGAGGGGGCGCCCCGGGGAGCTGTTTTTT.

The rearrangement joins TRBV7-6 to TRBJ2-7; D is possibly TRBD2 (5 bases). The germline V gene encodes CDR1 SGHVS and CDR2 FNYEAQ. V was clipped by 4 bases and J by 2 bases, with 9 bases between them. The CDR3 covers 13 residues. The CDR3 loop is CASSSPGTYEQYF. DNA for the CDR3: TGTGCCAGCAGCTCCCCGGGAACCTACGAGCAGTACTTC. Looking up the rest from reference TRBV7-6 and TRBJ2-7 gives the full variable domain: GAGVSQSPRYKVTKRGQDVALRCDPISGHVSLYWYRQALGQGPEFLTYFNYEAQQDKSGLPNDRFSAERPEGSISTLTIQRTEQRDSAMYRCASSSPGTYEQYFGPGTRLTVT.

Here the CDR3 DNA reads TGCGCCAGCGGAACCCCGGCGGCCAACACTGAAGCTTTCTTT. It codes for CASGTPAANTEAFF. V gene TRBV4-1 combines with J gene TRBJ1-1, with D hard to call. This CDR3 is built from 14 residues. Germline values: CDR1 MGHRA, CDR2 YSYEKL. Trimming pared 8 bases from V and 2 bases from J, leaving 15 bases between.

The chain uses TRBV10-3 and TRBJ2-1, with no clear D. Germline CDR1 reads ENHRY; CDR2 reads SYGVKD. The CDR3 has 13 amino acids. V was pared by 8 bases and J by 0 bases, with 8 bases between. The CDR3 DNA reads as TGTGCCATCGCAGCTAGCTCCTACAATGAGCAGTTCTTC. It yields the protein CAIAASSYNEQFF.

Written as DNA, the CDR3 is TGTGCCAGCAGACAACCGGGACAGGGGGTGCGTGAGCAGTACTTC. Translation: CASRQPGQGVREQYF. This chain connects TRBV5-4 to TRBJ2-7, with 11 bases fitting TRBD1. The CDR3 has 15 residues. The V gene end was trimmed by 5 bases and the J gene end by 7 bases; junction bases not matched to a gene: 11. Germline V CDR1 and CDR2: SGHNT, YYREEE (reference sequence). Full variable domain (rest looked up from reference TRBV5-4 and TRBJ2-7): ETGVTQSPTHLIKTRGQQVTLRCSSQSGHNTVSWYQQALGQGPQFIFQYYREEENGRGNFPPRFSGLQFPNYSSELNVNALELDDSALYLCASRQPGQGVREQYFGPGTRLTVT.

This clone appeared once. The gene calls are TRBV19 and TRBJ1-1; 8 bases match TRBD1. The CDR3 extends over 15 amino acids. Per the germline V gene, CDR1 is LNHDA and CDR2 is SQIVND (reference sequence). The V segment lost 1 base and the J segment 3 bases; nucleotides outside the gene matches: 4. Written as DNA, the CDR3 is TGTGCCAGTAGTATAGGAACAGGGGGGTACACTGAAGCTTTCTTT. Its protein is CASSIGTGGYTEAFF.

This clone was observed a handful of times. The chain combines TRBV5-1 with TRBJ2-7, with a weak D call TRBD1 (5 bases). The length of the CDR3 is 13 residues. V was shortened by 5 bases and J by 5 bases, with 14 bases between the two germline ends. Germline V CDR1 and CDR2: SGHRS, YFSETQ. The CDR3 nucleotides read TGCGCCAGCAGGTACGACAGAGGCGACGAGCAGTACTTC. Translating it yields CASRYDRGDEQYF.

The genes are TRBV6-5 and TRBJ2-1; D possibly corresponds to TRBD2 (5 bases). There are 13 residues in the CDR3. Germline V lookup: CDR1 MNHEY, CDR2 SVGAGI. Trimming shortened V by 2 bases and J by 8 bases, and 10 bases separated the two germline ends. CDR3 sequence: CASSYSGLDEQFF. Written as DNA, the CDR3 is TGTGCCAGCAGTTACAGCGGCCTTGATGAGCAGTTCTTC.

The V and J genes are TRBV11-2 and TRBJ2-5; 8 bases are shared with TRBD2. CDR3 length: 16 residues. The V segment lost 4 bases and the J segment 4 bases; nucleotides outside the gene matches: 11. Germline-derived CDR1 and CDR2 are SGHAT and FQNNGV. Written as DNA, the CDR3 is TGTGCCAGCAGCTCCGGTATAGCGGGGTTGGGAGAGACCCAGTACTTC. The encoded protein is CASSSGIAGLGETQYF.

The chain employs TRBV10-3 and TRBJ2-7; 7 bases match TRBD2. V shed 5 bases, J shed 2 bases, and the junction held 3 bases outside the gene matches. This CDR3 contains 13 residues. The germline V gene encodes CDR1 ENHRY and CDR2 SYGVKD. CDR3 in DNA: TGTGCCATCAGTAGGGAGGGTACCTACGAGCAGTACTTC. Translating gives CAISREGTYEQYF.

The table lists this clone with a count of one. The rearrangement links TRBV10-3 to TRBJ2-7; TRBD1 matches 11 bases. The germline gives CDR1 ENHRY, CDR2 SYGVKD. Losses at the gene ends were 4 bases for V and 7 bases for J; bases not matched to a gene: 9. The CDR3 contains 15 residues. CDR3 protein: CAISGTGGPVWEQYF. The CDR3 region has the DNA TGTGCCATCAGTGGGACAGGGGGCCCTGTATGGGAGCAGTACTTC.

This chain uses TRBV5-1 with TRBJ2-7, with 9 bases that match TRBD2. The junction had 11 bases not matched to a gene; V was cut back by 2 bases and J by 2 bases. The germline V gene encodes CDR1 SGHRS and CDR2 YFSETQ. The CDR3 covers 17 residues. CDR3 residues: CASSLQGLADIAYEQYF. In nucleotides, the CDR3 is TGCGCCAGCAGCTTACAGGGACTAGCCGACATTGCCTACGAGCAGTACTTC.

This sequence joins TRBV18 and TRBJ1-4, with 9 bases identical to TRBD1. Unmatched junction bases numbered 7, after V lost 3 bases and J lost 8 bases. Looked up from germline, CDR1 is KGHSH and CDR2 is LQKENI. The CDR3 has 15 residues. CDR3 DNA sequence: TGTGCCAGCTCACCTCGGACAGGGGAACGAGAAAAACTGTTTTTT. Translated, it gives CASSPRTGEREKLFF.

The rearrangement uses TRBV23-1 and TRBJ1-2, with 10 bases identical to TRBD1. TRBV23-1 is identified as an open reading frame with a role that is uncertain. CDR3 size: 15 residues. V trimming: 3 bases; J trimming: 4 bases; junction bases outside the gene matches: 5. The CDR3 here is CASSHRTGGIYGYTF. The CDR3 bases are TGCGCCAGCAGTCACCGGACAGGGGGAATCTATGGCTACACCTTC.

This chain uses TRBV5-1 with TRBJ2-3; TRBD2 matches 10 bases. This CDR3 is built from 16 residues. V gave up 4 bases and J gave up 1 base; unmatched junction bases: 6. Germline CDR1 SGHRS, CDR2 YFSETQ. For the CDR3, the DNA is TGCGCCAGCAGCGTGGGACTAGCGTTAGGCACAGATACGCAGTATTTT. It codes for CASSVGLALGTDTQYF.

This clone was observed a single time. This chain joins TRBV4-3 and TRBJ1-6; TRBD1 is a possible D gene (6 bases). CDR1 is LGHNA, CDR2 YSLEER, per germline. V gave up 5 bases and J gave up 7 bases, with 15 bases separating them. The CDR3 runs 15 residues. As DNA, the CDR3 is TGCGCCAGCAGCACCTCCCCAGGGGCGAATTCACCCCTCCACTTT. It encodes CASSTSPGANSPLHF.

The rearrangement joins TRBV4-1 to TRBJ1-1, with D possibly TRBD1 on 5 matching bases. This CDR3 region has 16 residues. Trimming removed 0 bases at V and 3 bases at J, with 14 bases between. Looked up from germline, CDR1 is MGHRA and CDR2 is YSYEKL. This CDR3 reads CASSQDRGSSDTEAFF. CDR3 bases: TGCGCCAGCAGCCAAGATCGGGGGTCGTCGGACACTGAAGCTTTCTTT.